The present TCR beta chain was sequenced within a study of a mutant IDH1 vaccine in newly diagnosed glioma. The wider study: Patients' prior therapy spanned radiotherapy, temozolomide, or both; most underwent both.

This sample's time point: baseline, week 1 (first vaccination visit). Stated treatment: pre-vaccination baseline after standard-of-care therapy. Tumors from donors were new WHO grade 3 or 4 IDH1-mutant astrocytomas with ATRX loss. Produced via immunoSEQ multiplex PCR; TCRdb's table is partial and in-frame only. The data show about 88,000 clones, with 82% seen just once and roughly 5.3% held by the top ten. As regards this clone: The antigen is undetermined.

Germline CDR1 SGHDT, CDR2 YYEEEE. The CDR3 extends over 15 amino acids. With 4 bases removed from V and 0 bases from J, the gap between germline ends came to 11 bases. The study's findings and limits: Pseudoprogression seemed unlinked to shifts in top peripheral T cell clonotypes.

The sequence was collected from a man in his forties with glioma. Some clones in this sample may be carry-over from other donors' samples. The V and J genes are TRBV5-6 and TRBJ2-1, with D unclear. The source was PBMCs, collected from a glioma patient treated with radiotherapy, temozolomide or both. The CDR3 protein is CASSPTMGSYNEQFF. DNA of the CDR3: TGTGCCAGCAGCCCGACAATGGGCTCCTACAATGAGCAGTTCTTC.